This T cell receptor beta chain was captured in a study of blood T cells in healthy people across ages. This clonotype appeared once. What it recognizes is unknown. CDR1 is ENHRY, CDR2 SYGVKD, per germline. The CDR3 totals 17 residues. Trimming removed 4 bases from V and 6 bases from J, with 23 bases in between. Primed by a sample-barcoded 5' primer and a J-beta primer mix, a second PCR proceeded for about 7 to 11 cycles. Each cDNA was tagged by a template-switch adaptor containing 12 random nucleotides. Via MiXCR, TCRdb re-called the 5' RACE reads, giving one row per CDR3 protein. The sample lists over 1,300,000 distinct CDR3 sequences; approximately 60% were seen once. Study-wide results and caveats: Roughly linearly, TCR beta diversity per million T cells fell as age increased.

The sample consisted of blood. The origin of this receptor is a young man in good health. The chain is built from TRBV10-3 and TRBJ2-3; the D gene could be TRBD1 or TRBD2 (5 bases each). The CDR3 DNA sequence: TGTGCCATCAGTGGGTTGGCGGAGGACACTCTTTTGGATACGCAGTATTTT. This translates into CAISGLAEDTLLDTQYF.